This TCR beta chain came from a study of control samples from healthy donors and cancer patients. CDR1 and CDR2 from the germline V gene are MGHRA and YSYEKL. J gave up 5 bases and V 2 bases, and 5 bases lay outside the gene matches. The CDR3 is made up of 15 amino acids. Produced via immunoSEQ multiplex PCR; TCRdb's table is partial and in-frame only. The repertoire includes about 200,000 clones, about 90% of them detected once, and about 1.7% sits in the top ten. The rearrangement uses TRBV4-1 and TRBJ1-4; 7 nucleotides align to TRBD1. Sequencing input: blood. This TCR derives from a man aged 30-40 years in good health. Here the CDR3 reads CASSQSQGENEKLFF. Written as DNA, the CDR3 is TGCGCCAGCAGCCAAAGTCAGGGGGAAAATGAAAAACTGTTTTTT.